This T cell receptor beta chain stems from a study of blood T cell repertoires in COVID-19. About the research overall: Samples of COVID-19 (acute and convalescent) were obtained from the United States, Italy and Spain.

Clones were read by immunoSEQ multiplex PCR, and TCRdb kept only the in-frame ones, dropping some. The repertoire consists of 210,000 or so clones, with 80% to 90% occurring once and the leading ten covering around 1.5%. Germline CDR1 MDHEN, CDR2 SYDVKM. Trimming took 6 bases from V and 3 from J; bases not matched to a gene: 4. This CDR3 contains 13 residues. The origin of this receptor is a man aged 18 to 35 with active or convalescent COVID-19. The sequencing input was peripheral blood. The J gene is TRBJ1-1, the V gene TRBV28, with TRBD1 identical over 7 bases. CDR3 amino acids: CASRSGGYTEAFF. Written as DNA, the CDR3 is TGTGCCAGCAGGTCAGGGGGGTACACTGAAGCTTTCTTT.